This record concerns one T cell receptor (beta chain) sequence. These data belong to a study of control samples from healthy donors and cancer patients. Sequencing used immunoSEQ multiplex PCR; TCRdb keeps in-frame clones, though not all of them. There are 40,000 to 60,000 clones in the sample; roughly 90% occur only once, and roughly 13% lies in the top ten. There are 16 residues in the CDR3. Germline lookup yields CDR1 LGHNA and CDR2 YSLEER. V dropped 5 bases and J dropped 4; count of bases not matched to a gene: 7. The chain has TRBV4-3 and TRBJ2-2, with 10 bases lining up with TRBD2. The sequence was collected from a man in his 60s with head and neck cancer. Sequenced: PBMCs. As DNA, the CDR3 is TGCGCCAGCAGCTTCTCAGCGGGGGGGGGCACCGGGGAGCTGTTTTTT. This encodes CASSFSAGGGTGELFF.